This T cell receptor (beta chain) emerged from a study of CD8+CD57+ T cells in acquired aplastic anemia. Whole-study context: Mean yield of DNA from sorted CD4+ and CD8+ cells was 2.5 to 4 ug.

Researchers used genomic DNA as the template to profile TCR beta VDJ and CDR3. TCRdb itself ran the reads through MiXCR, one entry per CDR3 protein. Of about 180,000 distinct CDR3 sequences listed, around 50% are singletons. An expansion of CD8+CD57+ cells by flow cytometry had been shown in patients chosen for sequencing. All participating patients were living with severe acquired aplastic anemia. Sampling of blood occurred while the patients had still received no therapy. This clonotype was counted ten times or more. As yet, its antigen is unknown. The V end was cut by 1 base, the J end by 8 bases, with 12 bases between. Germline V lookup: CDR1 MNHEY, CDR2 SVGEGT. This CDR3 contains 14 residues. Study-wide results and limits: Under 35 was the count of CD8+ CDR3 sequences that patients shared with controls.

The origin of this receptor is a human donor with aplastic anemia. Sequenced sample: sorted CD4+, CD8+, or CD8+CD57+ T cells (not recorded which) from PBMCs. This sequence joins TRBV6-2 or TRBV6-3 and TRBJ2-1; D is unclear. The CDR3 is CASSYWRPGDEQFF. The CDR3, as DNA: TGTGCCAGCAGTTACTGGAGACCTGGGGATGAGCAGTTCTTC.